These 19 T cell receptor beta chains were all obtained from the same sample, sequenced in a study of blood T cell repertoires in COVID-19 (dated by TCRdb to 2018 to 2021). The library was made by the immunoSEQ multiplex PCR assay. The table was pulled from immuneACCESS by TCRdb, which kept in-frame rearrangements only. Such tables lose some clones; where checked, under half of the loss comes from unresolved V genes, and the rest has no known cause. Counted in this sample were 90,000 to 120,000 clones; 91% of them appeared once. The leading ten clones occupy 0.97% of the sample. The specimen was peripheral blood. These receptors originate from a man in his 60s with acute or convalescent COVID-19.

The chain combines TRBV29-1 with TRBJ2-7; D is unresolved. The CDR3 is made up of 13 amino acids. Trimming took off 7 bases at V and 6 bases at J, with 19 bases between the two ends. Germline V gives CDR1 SQVTM, CDR2 ANQGSEA. The CDR3 is CSALGLLLGEQYF. The DNA of the CDR3 is TGCAGCGCCCTGGGCCTTCTACTCGGCGAGCAGTACTTC.

The rearrangement joins TRBV7-2 to TRBJ1-5, with D unresolved. The CDR3 consists of 15 residues. Trimming removed 5 bases at V and 5 bases at J, with 16 bases between. Germline assignment: CDR1 SGHTA and CDR2 FQGNSA. The CDR3 sequence is CASSPQSRGDQPQHF. The CDR3 DNA is TGTGCCAGCAGCCCGCAGAGCCGAGGAGATCAGCCCCAGCATTTT. The complete variable domain, with remaining parts taken from reference TRBV7-2 and TRBJ1-5, reads GAGVSQSPSNKVTEKGKDVELRCDPISGHTALYWYRQSLGQGLEFLIYFQGNSAPDKSGLPSDRFSAERTGGSVSTLTIQRTQQEDSAVYLCASSPQSRGDQPQHFGDGTRLSIL.

V usage is TRBV21-1 and J usage is TRBJ1-2; the D call TRBD1 from the table was never checked on the DNA. TRBV21-1 is classified as a pseudogene. This CDR3 contains 18 residues. CDR3 protein: CASSGKSGTGHKSGGYTF. CDR3 DNA sequence: TGTGCCAGCAGTGGCAAGTCCGGGACAGGGCATAAGTCGGGTGGCTACACCTTC.

The chain joins TRBV5-1 to TRBJ2-5; the D gene is possibly TRBD2 (6 bases). The V gene lost 4 bases and the J gene lost 2 bases, with 9 bases spanning the gap. Germline V CDR1 and CDR2: SGHRS, YFSETQ. The CDR3 extends over 13 amino acids. Here the CDR3 DNA reads TGCGCCAGCAGCCGGGACTTTCAAGAGACCCAGTACTTC. Its protein product is CASSRDFQETQYF. Full variable domain (remainder filled in from reference TRBV5-1 and TRBJ2-5): KAGVTQTPRYLIKTRGQQVTLSCSPISGHRSVSWYQQTPGQGLQFLFEYFSETQRNKGNFPGRFSGRQFSNSRSEMNVSTLELGDSALYLCASSRDFQETQYFGPGTRLLVL.

The gene calls are TRBV11-3 and TRBJ1-3, with 9 bases identical to TRBD1. The CDR3 spans 17 residues. The germline V gene encodes CDR1 SGHNT and CDR2 YENEEA. The J segment lost 0 bases and the V segment lost 3 bases, leaving 6 bases of the junction unmatched. DNA of the CDR3: TGTGCCAGCAGCTTCTCCGGGACAGGGCGCTCTGGAAACACCATATATTTT. It is translated as CASSFSGTGRSGNTIYF.

This chain joins TRBV23-1 and TRBJ2-7; perhaps TRBD2 as D (5 bases). TRBV23-1 carries the ORF label, with uncertain function. CDR3 length equals 13 residues. Trimming took off 9 bases at V and 7 bases at J, with 19 bases between the two ends. This CDR3 is CASLPTSMKEQYV. DNA for the CDR3: TGCGCCAGTCTCCCCACTAGTATGAAAGAGCAGTACGTC.

The genes are TRBV30 and TRBJ1-1; TRBD1 agrees at 8 bases. The CDR3 totals 14 residues. V shed 4 bases, J shed 4 bases, and the junction held 8 bases outside the gene matches. Per germline, CDR1 GTSNPN and CDR2 SVGIG (reference sequence). The CDR3 here is CAWKEDRVGTEAFF. CDR3 DNA: TGTGCCTGGAAAGAGGACAGGGTGGGCACTGAAGCTTTCTTT.

CDR3 sequence reads: CASSLDARSTDTQYF. The CDR3 DNA reads TGTGCCAGCAGCTTAGATGCCAGATCCACAGATACGCAGTATTTT. V and J are TRBV7-6 and TRBJ2-3; D gene ambiguous. The CDR3 has 15 amino acids. CDR1 SGHVS and CDR2 FNYEAQ come from the germline V gene. Trimming shortened V by 1 base and J by 2 bases, and 10 bases separated the two germline ends.

The chain is built from TRBV21-1 and TRBJ2-3; the table's D call, TRBD1, was not checked against the DNA. TRBV21-1 constitutes a pseudogene. The CDR3 is 14 amino acids. Here the CDR3 reads CASSKETDTDTQYF. Here the CDR3 DNA reads TGTGCCAGCAGCAAAGAGACAGACACAGATACGCAGTATTTT.

The chain employs TRBV9 and TRBJ1-3; possibly TRBD1 for D (5 bases). Between the trimmed V and J ends, which lost 4 bases and 0 bases, there was a span of 11 bases. The germline gives CDR1 SGDLS, CDR2 YYNGEE. The CDR3 spans 15 residues. The CDR3 sequence is CASSPRQSSGNTIYF. Here the CDR3 DNA reads TGTGCCAGCAGCCCACGACAGTCCTCTGGAAACACCATATATTTT.

The genes are TRBV29-1 and TRBJ2-1; 10 positions agree with TRBD1. Germline V gene data show CDR1 as SQVTM and CDR2 as ANQGSEA. The ends lost 6 bases at V and 3 bases at J; junction bases unmatched: 14. The CDR3 spans 17 residues. CDR3 region: CSVSFTTGTGVYNEQFF. The CDR3 DNA follows: TGCAGCGTCTCGTTTACAACCGGGACAGGGGTCTACAATGAGCAGTTCTTC.

The V call is TRBV9, the J call TRBJ2-5, with D tentatively TRBD1 (5 bases). This CDR3 is built from 14 residues. Deletions cut 0 bases from V and 4 bases from J, with 10 bases between. Germline CDR1 reads SGDLS; CDR2 reads YYNGEE. The CDR3 loop is CASSVDGRVETQYF. DNA of the CDR3: TGTGCCAGCAGCGTAGATGGCAGGGTAGAGACCCAGTACTTC.

The chain combines TRBV11-1 with TRBJ2-3, with D tentatively TRBD2 (6 bases). In germline, CDR1 is SGHAT, CDR2 FQDESV (reference sequence). The CDR3 extends over 15 amino acids. Deletions cut 0 bases from V and 2 bases from J, with 9 bases between. The CDR3 DNA reads TGTGCCAGCAGCTTAGCCGCGGGGCCCACAGATACGCAGTATTTT. This encodes CASSLAAGPTDTQYF.

The V and J genes are TRBV5-6 and TRBJ1-1; D is possibly TRBD1 (5 bases). V was shortened by 0 bases and J by 8 bases, with 14 bases between the two germline ends. CDR3 length: 14 residues. CDR1 SGHDT and CDR2 YYEEEE come from the germline V gene. Written as DNA, the CDR3 is TGTGCCAGCAGCTTGGACGGGGGTTGGGGGGAAGCTTTCTTT. It codes for CASSLDGGWGEAFF. Full variable domain (missing parts from reference TRBV5-6 and TRBJ1-1): DAGVTQSPTHLIKTRGQQVTLRCSPKSGHDTVSWYQQALGQGPQFIFQYYEEEERQRGNFPDRFSGHQFPNYSSELNVNALLLGDSALYLCASSLDGGWGEAFFGQGTRLTVV.

The chain couples TRBV3-1 (or the pseudogene TRBV3-2) to TRBJ2-7, with 7 bases matching TRBD1. The CDR3 is 15 residues long. V gave up 5 bases and J gave up 6 bases; unmatched junction bases: 13. Germline V gene data show CDR1 as LGHDT and CDR2 as YNNKEL (reference sequence). As DNA, the CDR3 is TGTGCCAGCAGCAGCCGGGACAGCCCATCCGGCGAGCAGTACTTC. Encoded protein: CASSSRDSPSGEQYF.

V usage is TRBV24-1 and J usage is TRBJ1-1, with 9 bases identical to TRBD1. This CDR3 comprises 14 residues. Looked up from germline, CDR1 is KGHDR and CDR2 is SFDVKD. Germline trimming cut 0 bases from V and 10 bases from J; bases unmatched to any gene: 5. The CDR3 coding sequence is TGTGCCACCAGTGATTTGTTCAGGGGACAGGGAGCTTTCTTT. It yields the protein CATSDLFRGQGAFF.

The V and J genes are TRBV28 and TRBJ1-1; TRBD1 might be the D (5 bases). V lost 6 bases and J lost 8, with 16 bases in between. The CDR3 consists of 13 residues. The germline gives CDR1 MDHEN, CDR2 SYDVKM. CDR3 coding DNA: TGTGCCAGCAGCCGACAGTCGGGAGGGGAAGCTTTCTTT. Protein product: CASSRQSGGEAFF.

The V call is TRBV6-5, the J call TRBJ2-1; 9 positions match TRBD2. This CDR3 region has 14 residues. The J segment lost 12 bases and the V segment lost 5 bases, leaving 11 bases of the junction unmatched. Per the germline V gene, CDR1 is MNHEY and CDR2 is SVGAGI. CDR3 DNA sequence: TGTGCCAGCAGTCTAGCGGGAATCACGGTTCGGCAGTTCTTC. Residues: CASSLAGITVRQFF.

V and J are TRBV7-3 and TRBJ2-2; 8 bases match TRBD1. The CDR3 is 14 residues long. J gave up 6 bases and V 5 bases, and 5 bases lay outside the gene matches. Germline-derived CDR1 and CDR2 are SGHTA and FQGTGA. CDR3 bases: TGTGCCAGCAGCCTTGGACAGGGCCCCGGGGAGCTGTTTTTT. Its translation is CASSLGQGPGELFF.